Listed here are 2 T cell receptor beta chains from one sample, sequenced in a study of cytomegalovirus exposure and HLA in healthy donors. The PCR used 60 Vbeta and 13 Jbeta primers. The assay was immunoSEQ multiplex PCR, and TCRdb's table has in-frame clones only and misses some. The sample records roughly 190,000 clones, about four fifths being singletons. The sample consisted of PBMCs. Every receptor here comes from a man in his forties in good health and CMV-seropositive.

The rearrangement links TRBV4-1 to TRBJ2-1, with 8 bases aligning to TRBD1. The CDR3 contains 17 residues. V trimming: 0 bases; J trimming: 2 bases; junction bases outside the gene matches: 6. Germline CDR1 and CDR2: MGHRA and YSYEKL. The CDR3 DNA follows: TGCGCCAGCAGCCAAGAGGCCCGACAGGGGCCCTACAATGAGCAGTTCTTC. Translation gives CASSQEARQGPYNEQFF.

Within the sample, this clone is medium-sized (0.01 to 0.1%). This sample includes further DNA sequences coding for the same CDR3. The V call is TRBV7-9, the J call TRBJ1-1, with a weak D call TRBD1 (6 bases). Germline CDR1 SEHNR, CDR2 FQNEAQ (reference sequence). Trimming pared 5 bases from V and 1 base from J, leaving 8 bases between. This CDR3 comprises 13 residues. The CDR3 spells CASSPTGNTEAFF. CDR3 in DNA: TGTGCCAGCAGCCCGACAGGGAACACTGAAGCTTTCTTT.